These T cell receptor beta chains were read from a single sample in a study of a mutant IDH1 vaccine in newly diagnosed glioma. These receptors' targets are unknown. Assay used: immunoSEQ multiplex PCR; TCRdb lists only in-frame clones, some missing. The repertoire holds about 50,000 clones, around four fifths seen once, with approximately 7.4% in the top ten. The source material was PBMCs, sampled from a glioma patient whose treatment included an IDH1 peptide vaccine. These TCRs come from a woman aged 45-65 years with glioma. CDR3s include the opening cysteine and the closing phenylalanine or tryptophan. Each record gives: J gene, clone size, D gene, V gene, CDR3 protein, CDR3 DNA. A D gene is named only where the DNA matches it firmly. Clone size appears in some rows only: once, few, many, or a class for an expanded clone.

TRBJ1-1	-	TRBD1	TRBV15	CATSRDQGAWTEAFF	TGTGCCACCAGCAGAGATCAGGGGGCATGGACTGAAGCTTTCTTT
TRBJ1-6	-	-	TRBV6-5	CASSRTELSPLHF	TGTGCCAGCTCCCGAACAGAACTTTCACCCCTCCACTTT
TRBJ2-2	-	-	TRBV9	CASSPSQAANTGELFF	TGTGCCAGCAGCCCTTCCCAGGCGGCGAACACCGGGGAGCTGTTTTTT
TRBJ2-7	-	-	TRBV5-4	CASSLPGASSYEQYF	TGTGCCAGCAGCCTCCCGGGGGCTTCCTCCTACGAGCAGTACTTC
TRBJ2-2	-	-	TRBV9	CASSAGRLDTGELFF	TGTGCCAGCAGCGCCGGGAGACTTGACACCGGGGAGCTGTTTTTT
TRBJ1-4	once	-	TRBV5-1	CASSFEGGTNEKLFF	TGCGCCAGCAGCTTTGAAGGGGGGACTAATGAAAAACTGTTTTTT
TRBJ1-1	once	-	TRBV19	CASSIGQFSEAFF	TGTGCCAGTAGTATTGGACAGTTTTCTGAAGCTTTCTTT
TRBJ1-2	-	-	TRBV7-2	CASSLGGGGNYGYTF	TGTGCCAGCAGCTTAGGCGGAGGGGGGAACTATGGCTACACCTTC
TRBJ2-7	-	TRBD1	TRBV19	CASREDRGYEQYF	TGTGCCAGTAGGGAGGACAGGGGCTACGAGCAGTACTTC
TRBJ2-7	-	TRBD2	TRBV9	CASSTGGGVYEQYF	TGTGCCAGCAGCACGGGCGGGGGGGTCTACGAGCAGTACTTC
TRBJ1-2	-	-	TRBV5-1	CASSSGGAVDSFRGYTF	TGCGCCAGCAGCTCGGGGGGGGCAGTGGATTCCTTTCGGGGCTACACCTTC
TRBJ2-7	-	-	TRBV2	CASSGGWAYEQYF	TGTGCCAGCAGTGGGGGATGGGCCTACGAGCAGTACTTC
TRBJ2-5	once	TRBD1	TRBV5-1	CASSLTGTGGPRETQYF	TGCGCCAGCAGCTTAACCGGGACAGGGGGCCCCCGGGAGACCCAGTACTTC
TRBJ1-4	-	-	TRBV19	CASRAGSATNEKLFF	TGTGCCAGTAGGGCCGGCTCCGCAACTAATGAAAAACTGTTTTTT
TRBJ2-1	-	TRBD1	TRBV18	CASSPPGQGVANEQFF	TGTGCCAGCTCACCGCCGGGACAGGGGGTGGCGAATGAGCAGTTCTTC
TRBJ1-4	-	-	TRBV2	CASSPITGTNEKLFF	TGTGCCAGCAGCCCCATTACAGGGACTAATGAAAAACTGTTTTTT
TRBJ1-6	-	-	TRBV27	CASSLDSGGPPLHF	TGTGCCAGCAGTTTGGACTCTGGGGGGCCACCCCTCCACTTT